This T cell receptor beta chain was found in a study of blood T cell repertoires in COVID-19. The table came from immunoSEQ multiplex PCR; TCRdb's copy has only in-frame clones and leaves some out. The sample records approximately 330,000 clones, around 87% being singletons. Trimming left V 0 bases short and J 8 bases short, with 16 bases between. The CDR3 has 15 residues. Germline V CDR1 and CDR2: KGHSH, LQKENI. The V and J genes are TRBV18 and TRBJ1-2; D may be TRBD1 (5 bases). The source is a woman in her forties or fifties with active or convalescent COVID-19. Sequences were obtained from peripheral blood. CDR3 DNA sequence: TGTGCCAGCTCACCACCGCCAGGGTTTTTAGGGGGCTACACCTTC. Residues: CASSPPPGFLGGYTF.